This T cell receptor beta chain is drawn from a study of blood T cells in healthy people across ages. As for the study in general: T cells yielded about one barcoded beta molecule per two cells through template switching.

PCR was performed a second time for about 6 to 12 cycles using a sample-barcoded 5' primer and a J-beta primer mix. Using its own MiXCR run on the 5' RACE reads, TCRdb lists one record per CDR3 protein. The data hold hundreds of thousands of distinct CDR3 sequences, with roughly 64% observed a single time. Per the germline V gene, CDR1 is DFQATT and CDR2 is SNEGSKA (reference sequence). The CDR3 has 15 amino acids. V was pared by 5 bases and J by 1 base, with 15 bases between. The specimen was blood. The TCR sequence derives from a man aged 30-40 years in good health. The rearrangement links TRBV20-1 to TRBJ2-4; a possible D gene is TRBD2 (6 bases). CDR3 DNA sequence: TGCAGTGCTGGCGGGACGAATGTCGCCAAAAACATTCAGTACTTC. Protein product: CSAGGTNVAKNIQYF.